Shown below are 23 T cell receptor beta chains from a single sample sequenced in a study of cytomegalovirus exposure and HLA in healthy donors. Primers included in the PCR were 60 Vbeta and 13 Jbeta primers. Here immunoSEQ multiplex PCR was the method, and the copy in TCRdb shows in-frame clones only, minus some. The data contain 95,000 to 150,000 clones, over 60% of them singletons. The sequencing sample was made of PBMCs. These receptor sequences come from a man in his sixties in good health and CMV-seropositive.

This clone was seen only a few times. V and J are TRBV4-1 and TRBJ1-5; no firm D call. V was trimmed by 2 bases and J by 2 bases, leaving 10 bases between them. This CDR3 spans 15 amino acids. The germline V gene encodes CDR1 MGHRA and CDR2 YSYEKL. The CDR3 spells CASSQKDGGNQPQHF. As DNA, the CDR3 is TGCGCCAGCAGCCAAAAGGACGGGGGCAATCAGCCCCAGCATTTT.

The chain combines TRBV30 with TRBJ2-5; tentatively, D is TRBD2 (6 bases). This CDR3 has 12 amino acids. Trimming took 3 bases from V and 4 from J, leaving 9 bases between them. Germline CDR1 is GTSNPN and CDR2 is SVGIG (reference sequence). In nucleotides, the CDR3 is TGTGCCTGGAGGGATAGCGGAGAGACCCAGTACTTC. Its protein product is CAWRDSGETQYF.

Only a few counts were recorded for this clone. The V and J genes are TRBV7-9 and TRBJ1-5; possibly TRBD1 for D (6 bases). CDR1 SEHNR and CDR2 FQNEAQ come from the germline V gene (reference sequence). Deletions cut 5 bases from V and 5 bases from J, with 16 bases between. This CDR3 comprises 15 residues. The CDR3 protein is CASSTGAGADQPQHF. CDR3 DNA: TGTGCCAGCAGCACCGGGGCAGGGGCAGATCAGCCCCAGCATTTT.

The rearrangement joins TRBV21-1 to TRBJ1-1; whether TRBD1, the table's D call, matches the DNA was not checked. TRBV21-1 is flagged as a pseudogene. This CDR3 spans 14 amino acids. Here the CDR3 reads CASSKRQGNTEAFF. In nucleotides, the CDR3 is TGTGCCAGCAGTAAGAGACAGGGGAACACTGAAGCTTTCTTT.

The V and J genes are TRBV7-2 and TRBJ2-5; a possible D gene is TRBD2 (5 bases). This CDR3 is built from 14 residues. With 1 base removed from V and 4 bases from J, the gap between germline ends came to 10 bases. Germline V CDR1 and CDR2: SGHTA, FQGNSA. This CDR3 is CASSLVGGSETQYF. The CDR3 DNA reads TGTGCCAGCAGCTTAGTAGGCGGGTCAGAGACCCAGTACTTC.

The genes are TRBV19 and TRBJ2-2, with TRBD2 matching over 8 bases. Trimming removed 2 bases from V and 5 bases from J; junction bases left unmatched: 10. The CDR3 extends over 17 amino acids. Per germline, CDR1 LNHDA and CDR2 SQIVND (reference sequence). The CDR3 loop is CASSIQATSGVTGELFF. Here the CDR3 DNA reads TGTGCCAGTAGTATACAGGCTACTAGCGGAGTGACCGGGGAGCTGTTTTTT.

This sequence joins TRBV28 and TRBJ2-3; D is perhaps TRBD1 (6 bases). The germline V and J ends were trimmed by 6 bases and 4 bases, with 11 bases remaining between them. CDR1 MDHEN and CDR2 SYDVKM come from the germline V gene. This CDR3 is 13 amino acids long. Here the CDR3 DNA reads TGTGCCAGCAGCCTACAGGGATCAGATACGCAGTATTTT. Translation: CASSLQGSDTQYF.

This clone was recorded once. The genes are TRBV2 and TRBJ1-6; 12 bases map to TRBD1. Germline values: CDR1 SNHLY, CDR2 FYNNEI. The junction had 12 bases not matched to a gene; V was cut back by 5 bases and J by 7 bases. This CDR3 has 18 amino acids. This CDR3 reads CASSPTPGTGGFNSPLHF. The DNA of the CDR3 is TGTGCCAGCAGTCCAACTCCCGGGACAGGGGGCTTCAATTCACCCCTCCACTTT.

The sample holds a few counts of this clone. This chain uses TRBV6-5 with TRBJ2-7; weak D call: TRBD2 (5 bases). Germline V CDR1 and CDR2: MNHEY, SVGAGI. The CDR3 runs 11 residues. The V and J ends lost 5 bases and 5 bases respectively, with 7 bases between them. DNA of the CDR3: TGTGCCAGCAGTGGGGAGAACGAGCAGTACTTC. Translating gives CASSGENEQYF.

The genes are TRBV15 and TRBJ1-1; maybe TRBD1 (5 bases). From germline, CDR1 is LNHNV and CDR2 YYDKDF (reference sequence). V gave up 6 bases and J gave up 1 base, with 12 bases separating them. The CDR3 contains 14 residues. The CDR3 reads CATRARQGNTEAFF. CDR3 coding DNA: TGTGCCACCAGGGCCCGGCAGGGGAACACTGAAGCTTTCTTT.

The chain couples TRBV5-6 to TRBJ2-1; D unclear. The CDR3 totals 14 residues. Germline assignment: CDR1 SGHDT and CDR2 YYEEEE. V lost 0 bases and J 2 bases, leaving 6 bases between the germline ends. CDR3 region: CASSLARAYNEQFF. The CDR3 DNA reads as TGTGCCAGCAGCTTGGCACGGGCCTACAATGAGCAGTTCTTC. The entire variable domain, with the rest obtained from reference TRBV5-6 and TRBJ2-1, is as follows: DAGVTQSPTHLIKTRGQQVTLRCSPKSGHDTVSWYQQALGQGPQFIFQYYEEEERQRGNFPDRFSGHQFPNYSSELNVNALLLGDSALYLCASSLARAYNEQFFGPGTRLTVL.

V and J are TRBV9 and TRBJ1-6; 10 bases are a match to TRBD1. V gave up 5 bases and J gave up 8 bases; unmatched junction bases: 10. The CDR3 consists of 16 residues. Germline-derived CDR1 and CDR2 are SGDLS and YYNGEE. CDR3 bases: TGTGCCAGCAGTTCTAGCCCGGACAGGGGGGATTCACCCCTCCACTTT. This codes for CASSSSPDRGDSPLHF. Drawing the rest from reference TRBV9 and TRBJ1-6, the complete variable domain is DSGVTQTPKHLITATGQRVTLRCSPRSGDLSVYWYQQSLDQGLQFLIQYYNGEERAKGNILERFSAQQFPDLHSELNLSSLELGDSALYFCASSSSPDRGDSPLHFGNGTRLTVT.

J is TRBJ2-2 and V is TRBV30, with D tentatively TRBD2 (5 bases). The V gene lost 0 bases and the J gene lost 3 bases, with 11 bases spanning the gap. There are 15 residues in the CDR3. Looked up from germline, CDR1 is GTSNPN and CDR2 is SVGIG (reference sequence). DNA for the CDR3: TGTGCCTGGAGTGTAGGGCTCGGGGACACCGGGGAGCTGTTTTTT. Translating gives CAWSVGLGDTGELFF.

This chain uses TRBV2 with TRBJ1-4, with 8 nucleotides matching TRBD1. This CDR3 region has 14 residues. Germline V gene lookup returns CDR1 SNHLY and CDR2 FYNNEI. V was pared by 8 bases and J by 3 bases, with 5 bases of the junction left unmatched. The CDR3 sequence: CASPRDRSNEKLFF. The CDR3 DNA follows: TGTGCCAGCCCCCGGGACAGGTCTAATGAAAAACTGTTTTTT. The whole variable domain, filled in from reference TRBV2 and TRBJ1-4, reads EPEVTQTPSHQVTQMGQEVILRCVPISNHLYFYWYRQILGQKVEFLVSFYNNEISEKSEIFDDQFSVERPDGSNFTLKIRSTKLEDSAMYFCASPRDRSNEKLFFGSGTQLSVL.

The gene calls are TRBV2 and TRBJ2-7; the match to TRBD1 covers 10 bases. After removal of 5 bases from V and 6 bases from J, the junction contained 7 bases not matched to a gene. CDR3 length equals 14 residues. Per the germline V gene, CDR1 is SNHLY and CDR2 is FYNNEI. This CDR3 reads CASSRTGGTGEQYF. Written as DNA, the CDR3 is TGTGCCAGCAGTCGGACAGGGGGGACAGGCGAGCAGTACTTC.

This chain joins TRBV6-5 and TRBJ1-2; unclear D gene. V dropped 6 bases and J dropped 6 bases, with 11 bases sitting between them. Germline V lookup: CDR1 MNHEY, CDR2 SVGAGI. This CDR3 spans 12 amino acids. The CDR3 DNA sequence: TGTGCCAGCAGGGGCCAAGGCCATGGCTACACCTTC. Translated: CASRGQGHGYTF.

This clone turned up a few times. The chain's CDR3 is CASSEGTNYGYTF. CDR3 DNA sequence: TGTGCCAGCAGTGAAGGGACAAACTATGGCTACACCTTC. This chain connects TRBV6-1 to TRBJ1-2; possibly TRBD1 for D (5 bases). The germline V gene encodes CDR1 MNHNS and CDR2 SASEGT. The CDR3 sequence is 13 residues long. V was shortened by 1 base and J by 2 bases, with 5 bases between the two germline ends.

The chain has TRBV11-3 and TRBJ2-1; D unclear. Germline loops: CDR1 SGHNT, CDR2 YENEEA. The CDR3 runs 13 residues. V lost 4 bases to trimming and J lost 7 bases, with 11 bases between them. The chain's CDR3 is CASSSPSSNEQFF. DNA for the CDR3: TGTGCCAGCAGCTCGCCGAGTTCAAATGAGCAGTTCTTC.

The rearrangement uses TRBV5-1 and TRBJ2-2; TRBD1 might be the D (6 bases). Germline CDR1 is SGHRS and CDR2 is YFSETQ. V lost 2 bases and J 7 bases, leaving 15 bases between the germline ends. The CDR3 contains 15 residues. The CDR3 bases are TGCGCCAGCAGCTTTTCCACAGGGTCGGGCGGGGAGCTGTTTTTT. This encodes CASSFSTGSGGELFF. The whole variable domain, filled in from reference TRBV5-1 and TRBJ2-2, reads KAGVTQTPRYLIKTRGQQVTLSCSPISGHRSVSWYQQTPGQGLQFLFEYFSETQRNKGNFPGRFSGRQFSNSRSEMNVSTLELGDSALYLCASSFSTGSGGELFFGEGSRLTVL.

CDR3 DNA: TGTGCCAGCAGCTTATCCGGGGGACCTACGAAGCAGTACTTC. Encoded protein: CASSLSGGPTKQYF. V is TRBV7-2 and J is TRBJ2-7; a possible D gene is TRBD2 (6 bases). This CDR3 region has 14 residues. Germline lookup yields CDR1 SGHTA and CDR2 FQGNSA. V lost 2 bases and J lost 8, with 16 bases in between.

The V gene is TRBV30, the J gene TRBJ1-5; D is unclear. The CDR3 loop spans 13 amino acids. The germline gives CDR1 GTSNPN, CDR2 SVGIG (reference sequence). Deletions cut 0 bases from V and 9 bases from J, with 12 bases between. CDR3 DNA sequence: TGTGCCTGGAGTGTCGCGCTCGCGGGGCCCCAGCATTTT. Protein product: CAWSVALAGPQHF. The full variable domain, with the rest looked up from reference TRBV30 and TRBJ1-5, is SQTIHQWPATLVQPVGSPLSLECTVEGTSNPNLYWYRQAAGRGLQLLFYSVGIGQISSEVPQNLSASRPQDRQFILSSKKLLLSDSGFYLCAWSVALAGPQHFGDGTRLSIL.

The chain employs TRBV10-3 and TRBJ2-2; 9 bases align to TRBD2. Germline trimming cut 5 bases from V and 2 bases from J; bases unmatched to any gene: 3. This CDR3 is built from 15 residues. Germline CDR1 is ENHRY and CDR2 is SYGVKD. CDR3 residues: CAISSAGGNTGELFF. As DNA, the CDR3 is TGTGCCATCAGTTCAGCGGGGGGTAACACCGGGGAGCTGTTTTTT.

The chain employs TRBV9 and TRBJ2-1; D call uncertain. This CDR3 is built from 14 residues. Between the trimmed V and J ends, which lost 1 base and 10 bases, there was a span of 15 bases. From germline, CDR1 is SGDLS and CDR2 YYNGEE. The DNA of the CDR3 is TGTGCCAGCAGCGTAACCGGTTCTCCAACGGAGCAGTTCTTC. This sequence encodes CASSVTGSPTEQFF.